The 30 T cell receptor beta chains in this list originate from one sample, sequenced in a study of blood T cell repertoires in COVID-19. The repertoire was sequenced with immunoSEQ multiplex PCR; TCRdb's copy has only in-frame clones and lacks some. The table records roughly 290,000 clones, around four fifths of them present only once. The sequencing sample was made of peripheral blood. Receptor source: a woman in her forties or fifties with active or convalescent COVID-19.

This clone was seen only a few times. The chain joins TRBV5-1 to TRBJ2-7, with a possible D match to TRBD2 (6 bases). The CDR3 is made up of 13 amino acids. Germline V gene data show CDR1 as SGHRS and CDR2 as YFSETQ. V dropped 4 bases and J dropped 4 bases, with 12 bases sitting between them. The CDR3 here is CASSAGRTYEQYF. The CDR3 DNA reads as TGCGCCAGCAGCGCGGGACGGACTTACGAGCAGTACTTC. The whole variable domain, remainder taken from reference TRBV5-1 and TRBJ2-7, is KAGVTQTPRYLIKTRGQQVTLSCSPISGHRSVSWYQQTPGQGLQFLFEYFSETQRNKGNFPGRFSGRQFSNSRSEMNVSTLELGDSALYLCASSAGRTYEQYFGPGTRLTVT.

The V call is TRBV13, the J call TRBJ1-2, with TRBD1 matching 7 bases. The CDR3 is 13 residues long. V shed 5 bases and J 5 bases; nucleotides not matched to a gene: 5. The germline V gene has CDR1 PRHDT and CDR2 FYEKMQ (reference sequence). DNA for the CDR3: TGTGCCAGCAGCCAGGGACAGCTTTATGGCTACACCTTC. Translation gives CASSQGQLYGYTF.

This chain uses TRBV4-1 with TRBJ1-3; 7 bases line up with TRBD1. CDR1 is MGHRA and CDR2 is YSYEKL in the germline V gene. This CDR3 comprises 13 residues. V was pared by 7 bases and J by 4 bases, with 4 bases of the junction left unmatched. CDR3 coding DNA: TGCGCCAGCAAGAAGACAGGGGGAAACACCATATATTTT. As protein: CASKKTGGNTIYF.

This chain uses TRBV5-4 with TRBJ1-1; D is ambiguous. V was shortened by 3 bases and J by 1 base, with 7 bases between the two germline ends. Germline V gene sequence: CDR1 SGHNT, CDR2 YYREEE (reference sequence). The CDR3 totals 13 residues. This CDR3 reads CASSSGRNTEAFF. The CDR3 DNA sequence: TGTGCCAGCAGCTCGGGGAGGAACACTGAAGCTTTCTTT.

The CDR3 loop is CASSLVRVGGYTF. CDR3 nucleotide sequence: TGTGCCAGCAGCTTGGTGCGGGTGGGTGGCTACACCTTC. This chain links TRBV5-4 with TRBJ1-2; D unresolved. The CDR3 runs to 13 residues. Germline lookup yields CDR1 SGHNT and CDR2 YYREEE (reference sequence). V was cut by 0 bases and J by 7 bases, with 10 bases left in between.

About this clone: Possible read error: a much larger clone is one base away. Other DNA sequences within the sample encode an identical CDR3. J is TRBJ2-1 and V is TRBV9; no clear D. Trimming removed 0 bases from V and 0 bases from J, with 10 bases in between. Germline assignment: CDR1 SGDLS and CDR2 YYNGEE. The CDR3 length is 16 residues. CDR3 sequence reads: CASSVEAWSSYNEQFF. DNA of the CDR3: TGTGCCAGCAGCGTAGAGGCATGGAGCTCCTACAATGAGCAGTTCTTC.

A few counts support this clone. The CDR3 DNA reads as TGTGCCAGCAGCGTTAGCGGAAACTACAATGAGCAGTTCTTC. Its protein product is CASSVSGNYNEQFF. V gene TRBV9 combines with J gene TRBJ2-1; TRBD2 is a possible D gene (6 bases). V was cut by 2 bases and J by 3 bases, with 9 bases left in between. Germline V gene lookup returns CDR1 SGDLS and CDR2 YYNGEE. The CDR3 spans 14 residues.

The CDR3 reads CSVAQSGQPNYGYTF. The CDR3 DNA sequence: TGCAGCGTAGCCCAAAGCGGCCAGCCCAACTATGGCTACACCTTC. The chain couples TRBV29-1 to TRBJ1-2; D is unresolved. From germline, CDR1 is SQVTM and CDR2 ANQGSEA. CDR3 length: 15 amino acids. V was clipped by 6 bases and J by 2 bases, with 19 bases between them.

The chain has TRBV6-5 and TRBJ2-7, with D hard to call. The CDR3 is made up of 10 amino acids. The V gene's germline CDR1 is MNHEY and CDR2 SVGAGI. The V gene lost 6 bases and the J gene lost 6 bases, with 6 bases spanning the gap. The CDR3 nucleotides are TGTGCCAGCAGCTCGAGCGAGCAGTACTTC. It codes for CASSSSEQYF.

The chain carries TRBV14 and TRBJ2-3, with 8 bases matching TRBD1. The CDR3 covers 16 residues. Germline CDR1 and CDR2: SGHDN and FVKESK. Germline trimming cut 0 bases from V and 2 bases from J; bases unmatched to any gene: 4. The CDR3 sequence is CASSQEDRVYTDTQYF. The CDR3 nucleotides are TGTGCCAGCAGCCAAGAGGACAGGGTTTACACAGATACGCAGTATTTT.

This sequence joins TRBV4-1 and TRBJ1-1; no clear D. The CDR3 sequence is 14 residues long. Trimming stripped 0 bases from V and 2 bases from J, with 7 bases between. Germline V lookup: CDR1 MGHRA, CDR2 YSYEKL. In DNA, the CDR3 is TGCGCCAGCAGCCAAGAAACTCCTAACACTGAAGCTTTCTTT. Amino acid sequence: CASSQETPNTEAFF.

The V and J genes are TRBV28 and TRBJ1-6, with D hard to call. From germline, CDR1 is MDHEN and CDR2 SYDVKM. The germline V and J ends were trimmed by 6 bases and 8 bases, with 8 bases remaining between them. This CDR3 contains 12 residues. The CDR3 DNA sequence: TGTGCCAGCAGGCAGCTAGATTCACCCCTCCACTTT. Its protein product is CASRQLDSPLHF. Based on the CDR3 plus reference TRBV28 and TRBJ1-6, the full variable domain is DVKVTQSSRYLVKRTGEKVFLECVQDMDHENMFWYRQDPGLGLRLIYFSYDVKMKEKGDIPEGYSVSREKKERFSLILESASTNQTSMYLCASRQLDSPLHFGNGTRLTVT.

The chain joins TRBV28 to TRBJ1-1; D uncertain. CDR1 and CDR2 (germline): MDHEN, SYDVKM. V lost 2 bases and J lost 3, with 16 bases in between. The CDR3 consists of 16 residues. CDR3 bases: TGTGCCAGCAGTTTACTCGGGCGGGGATCCGACACTGAAGCTTTCTTT. It specifies CASSLLGRGSDTEAFF.

This chain connects TRBV10-3 to TRBJ2-5; no definite D call. The CDR3 contains 13 residues. The germline gives CDR1 ENHRY, CDR2 SYGVKD. The ends were cut back, 6 bases at V and 1 base at J, with 9 bases in the middle. In DNA form, the CDR3 reads TGTGCCATCAGCCCCGGGTTCCAAGAGACCCAGTACTTC. This encodes CAISPGFQETQYF.

This clone came up once. The chain uses TRBV5-6 and TRBJ2-1; TRBD2 aligns across 13 bases. CDR3 size: 16 residues. Germline loops: CDR1 SGHDT, CDR2 YYEEEE. V gave up 2 bases and J gave up 8 bases; unmatched junction bases: 7. This CDR3 is CASSFKTSGRRDEQFF. The CDR3 DNA reads TGTGCCAGCAGCTTTAAGACTAGCGGGAGGAGGGATGAGCAGTTCTTC. Looking up the rest from reference TRBV5-6 and TRBJ2-1 gives the full variable domain: DAGVTQSPTHLIKTRGQQVTLRCSPKSGHDTVSWYQQALGQGPQFIFQYYEEEERQRGNFPDRFSGHQFPNYSSELNVNALLLGDSALYLCASSFKTSGRRDEQFFGPGTRLTVL.

J is TRBJ2-1 and V is TRBV7-9, with D possibly being TRBD2 (6 bases). Germline values: CDR1 SEHNR, CDR2 FQNEAQ (reference sequence). The CDR3 contains 15 residues. Trimming removed 5 bases at V and 8 bases at J, with 19 bases between. The CDR3 loop reads CASSTGRGELHEQFF. CDR3 bases: TGTGCCAGCAGCACCGGGCGGGGAGAATTGCATGAGCAGTTCTTC. The full variable domain, rest sourced from reference TRBV7-9 and TRBJ2-1, is DTGVSQNPRHKITKRGQNVTFRCDPISEHNRLYWYRQTLGQGPEFLTYFQNEAQLEKSRLLSDRFSAERPKGSFSTLEIQRTEQGDSAMYLCASSTGRGELHEQFFGPGTRLTVL.

The chain employs TRBV19 and TRBJ2-1; 9 bases are shared with TRBD2. Germline trimming cut 5 bases from V and 5 bases from J; bases unmatched to any gene: 4. Per the germline V gene, CDR1 is LNHDA and CDR2 is SQIVND (reference sequence). CDR3 length: 14 residues. As DNA, the CDR3 is TGTGCCAGTAGTGGACTAGCGAAAAACAATGAGCAGTTCTTC. Translation gives CASSGLAKNNEQFF. The full variable domain, its missing parts supplied by reference TRBV19 and TRBJ2-1, is DGGITQSPKYLFRKEGQNVTLSCEQNLNHDAMYWYRQDPGQGLRLIYYSQIVNDFQKGDIAEGYSVSREKKESFPLTVTSAQKNPTAFYLCASSGLAKNNEQFFGPGTRLTVL.

This sequence joins TRBV27 and TRBJ1-2, with D possibly being TRBD1 (6 bases). This CDR3 comprises 13 residues. Trimming pared 5 bases from V and 4 bases from J, leaving 11 bases between. In germline, CDR1 is MNHEY, CDR2 SMNVEV (reference sequence). The CDR3 DNA sequence: TGTGCCAGCAGTGGGGCAGGGGCCTATGGCTACACCTTC. Translation gives CASSGAGAYGYTF.

The CDR3 is CASTLFPGLNYEQYF. The CDR3 DNA is TGTGCCAGCACCTTATTCCCTGGACTCAACTACGAGCAGTACTTC. V usage is TRBV5-5 and J usage is TRBJ2-7; D is possibly TRBD2 (5 bases). CDR3 size: 15 residues. V dropped 6 bases and J dropped 3 bases, with 19 bases sitting between them. Germline V gene sequence: CDR1 SGHKS, CDR2 YYEKEE (reference sequence). Full variable domain (missing parts from reference TRBV5-5 and TRBJ2-7): DAGVTQSPTHLIKTRGQQVTLRCSPISGHKSVSWYQQVLGQGPQFIFQYYEKEERGRGNFPDRFSARQFPNYSSELNVNALLLGDSALYLCASTLFPGLNYEQYFGPGTRLTVT.

This chain joins TRBV5-5 and TRBJ2-1; 7 positions agree with TRBD1. Germline CDR1 and CDR2: SGHKS and YYEKEE (reference sequence). The CDR3 runs 15 residues. The V and J ends lost 4 bases and 5 bases, in that order; junction bases with no gene match: 9. Here the CDR3 DNA reads TGTGCCAGCAGCCCGTCCCCAGGACAGGACAATGAGCAGTTCTTC. Translating gives CASSPSPGQDNEQFF.

The chain uses TRBV2 and TRBJ2-3; D is unresolved. This CDR3 has 13 amino acids. The V gene lost 1 base and the J gene lost 4 bases, with 6 bases spanning the gap. CDR1 SNHLY and CDR2 FYNNEI come from the germline V gene. Here the CDR3 DNA reads TGTGCCAGCAGTGAAGATATTGCAGATACGCAGTATTTT. Amino acids: CASSEDIADTQYF.

This chain uses TRBV3-1 (or the pseudogene TRBV3-2) with TRBJ2-1, with 7 bases that match TRBD2. J gave up 9 bases and V 3 bases, and 8 bases lay outside the gene matches. The length of the CDR3 is 14 residues. CDR1 and CDR2 from the germline V gene are LGHDT and YNNKEL (reference sequence). For the CDR3, the DNA is TGTGCCAGCAGCCACGGACTAGGGCGAAGTGAGCAGTTCTTC. Its protein is CASSHGLGRSEQFF.

The chain has TRBV3-1 (or the pseudogene TRBV3-2) and TRBJ2-1; possible D gene TRBD2, 7 bases. V gave up 3 bases and J gave up 6 bases, with 18 bases separating them. Germline V gene sequence: CDR1 LGHDT, CDR2 YNNKEL (reference sequence). This CDR3 is 16 amino acids long. Here the CDR3 reads CASSHISGEGINEQFF. The CDR3 DNA sequence: TGTGCCAGCAGCCATATCTCAGGGGAGGGGATCAATGAGCAGTTCTTC.

The genes are TRBV7-2 and TRBJ2-7; D is possibly TRBD2 (6 bases). Germline-derived CDR1 and CDR2 are SGHTA and FQGNSA. Trimming removed 1 base at V and 6 bases at J, with 25 bases between. The CDR3 sequence is 18 residues long. CDR3 coding DNA: TGTGCCAGCAGCTTAGAAGGGGTAGGGTACCCCGGGAGATCCGAGCAGTACTTC. It codes for CASSLEGVGYPGRSEQYF.

This clone was observed once. The rearrangement links TRBV9 to TRBJ2-7; TRBD2 matches at 8 bases. V was pared by 0 bases and J by 5 bases, with 4 bases of the junction left unmatched. The CDR3 is made up of 14 amino acids. The germline gives CDR1 SGDLS, CDR2 YYNGEE. CDR3 amino acids: CASSVEGTSNEQYF. Written as DNA, the CDR3 is TGTGCCAGCAGCGTAGAAGGGACTAGTAACGAGCAGTACTTC.

The chain employs TRBV5-4 and TRBJ2-5; D might be TRBD1 (7 bases). Trimming removed 4 bases at V and 4 bases at J, with 11 bases between. This CDR3 spans 13 amino acids. CDR1 and CDR2 (germline): SGHNT, YYREEE (reference sequence). The CDR3, as DNA: TGTGCCAGCAGCCCCCAGGGGGGAGAGACCCAGTACTTC. It is translated as CASSPQGGETQYF.

This clone was picked up one time. The V gene is TRBV28, the J gene TRBJ2-7; weak D call: TRBD1 (6 bases). This CDR3 spans 14 amino acids. Deletions cut 2 bases from V and 5 bases from J, with 13 bases between. CDR1 is MDHEN, CDR2 SYDVKM, per germline. CDR3 sequence: CASSLTARGHEQYF. CDR3 in DNA: TGTGCCAGCAGTTTAACCGCCAGGGGCCACGAGCAGTACTTC. The full variable domain, rest sourced from reference TRBV28 and TRBJ2-7, is DVKVTQSSRYLVKRTGEKVFLECVQDMDHENMFWYRQDPGLGLRLIYFSYDVKMKEKGDIPEGYSVSREKKERFSLILESASTNQTSMYLCASSLTARGHEQYFGPGTRLTVT.

The V and J genes are TRBV25-1 and TRBJ1-4, with 11 bases matching TRBD1. Trimming removed 2 bases from V and 6 bases from J; junction bases left unmatched: 5. From germline, CDR1 is MGHDK and CDR2 SYGVNS. The CDR3 spans 16 residues. For the CDR3, the DNA is TGTGCCAGCAGTGAACTACCGGGACAGGGGGATGAAAAACTGTTTTTT. This gives the protein CASSELPGQGDEKLFF.

This chain links TRBV27 with TRBJ2-1; 10 positions agree with TRBD2. CDR3 size: 17 residues. The germline CDR1 and CDR2 sequences are MNHEY and SMNVEV (reference sequence). Trimming removed 6 bases from V and 4 bases from J; junction bases left unmatched: 12. In DNA, the CDR3 is TGTGCCAGCAGCCCAATCTCGTGGACTAGCGGATACAATGAGCAGTTCTTC. It codes for CASSPISWTSGYNEQFF.

The chain joins TRBV9 to TRBJ2-3, with 7 bases fitting TRBD2. The junction had 4 bases not matched to a gene; V was cut back by 0 bases and J by 0 bases. This CDR3 contains 16 residues. Germline-derived CDR1 and CDR2 are SGDLS and YYNGEE. This CDR3 is CASSVAGSGSTDTQYF. CDR3 DNA sequence: TGTGCCAGCAGCGTAGCTGGTAGCGGGAGCACAGATACGCAGTATTTT.